This TCR beta chain appears in the sequencing data of a study of cytomegalovirus exposure and HLA in healthy donors. The PCR ran on 60 Vbeta and 13 Jbeta primers. TCRdb's table, derived via immunoSEQ multiplex PCR, lists solely in-frame clones and lacks some. The repertoire consists of about 170,000 clones, with around 79% occurring once and the leading ten covering 0.85% to 1%. Trimming took off 3 bases at V and 4 bases at J, with 13 bases between the two ends. The CDR3 has 14 amino acids. Germline V gene sequence: CDR1 SGHRS, CDR2 YFSETQ. The clonotype comes from a woman between 45 and 60 years old in good health and CMV-seropositive. The V call is TRBV5-1, the J call TRBJ1-2, with a weak D call TRBD1 (6 bases). Sequenced sample: PBMCs. The CDR3 loop is CASSSSGHPYGYTF. The CDR3 DNA is TGCGCCAGCAGCTCGTCGGGACACCCCTATGGCTACACCTTC.